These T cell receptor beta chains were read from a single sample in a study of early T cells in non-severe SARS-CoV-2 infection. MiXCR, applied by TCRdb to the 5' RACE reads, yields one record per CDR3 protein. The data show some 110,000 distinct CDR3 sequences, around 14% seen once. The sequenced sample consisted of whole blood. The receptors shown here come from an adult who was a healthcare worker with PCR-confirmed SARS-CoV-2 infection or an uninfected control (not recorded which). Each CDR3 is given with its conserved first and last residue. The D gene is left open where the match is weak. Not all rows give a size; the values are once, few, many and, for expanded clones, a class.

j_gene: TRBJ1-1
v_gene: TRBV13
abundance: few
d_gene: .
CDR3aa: CASRGQGLTLGEAFF
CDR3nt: TGTGCCAGCAGAGGGCAGGGATTAACTTTGGGCGAAGCTTTCTTT

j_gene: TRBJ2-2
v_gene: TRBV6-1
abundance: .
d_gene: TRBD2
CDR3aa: CASRGEGRNTGELFF
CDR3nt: TGTGCCAGCCGGGGGGAGGGGAGGAACACCGGGGAGCTGTTTTTT

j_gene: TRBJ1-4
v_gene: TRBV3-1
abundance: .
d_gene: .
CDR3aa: CASSQFGQPPTKLFF
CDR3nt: TGTGCCAGCAGCCAATTCGGACAGCCCCCTACAAAACTGTTTTTT

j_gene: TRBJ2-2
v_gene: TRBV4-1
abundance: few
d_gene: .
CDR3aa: CASSQEPGLPSGTGELFF
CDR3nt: TGCGCCAGCAGCCAAGAGCCAGGACTCCCCTCAGGCACCGGGGAGCTGTTTTTT

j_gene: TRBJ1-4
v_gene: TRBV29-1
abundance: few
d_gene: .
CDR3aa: CSVVGPPGEKLFF
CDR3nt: TGCAGCGTTGTAGGACCGCCTGGAGAAAAACTGTTTTTT

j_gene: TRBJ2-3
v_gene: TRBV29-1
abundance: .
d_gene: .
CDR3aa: CSVVRSSTDTQYF
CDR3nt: TGCAGCGTTGTAAGGTCTAGCACAGATACGCAGTATTTT

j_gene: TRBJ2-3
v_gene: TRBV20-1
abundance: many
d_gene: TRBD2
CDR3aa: CSASRRGTTDTQYF
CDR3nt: TGCAGTGCTAGTAGGCGGGGGACTACAGATACGCAGTATTTT

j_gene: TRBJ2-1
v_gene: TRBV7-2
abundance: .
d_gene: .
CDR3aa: CASSFLVAHNEQFF
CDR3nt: TGTGCCAGCAGCTTCCTAGTGGCCCACAATGAGCAGTTCTTC

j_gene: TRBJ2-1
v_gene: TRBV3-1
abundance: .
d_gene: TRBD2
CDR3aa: CASSPGLAGRESYNEQFF
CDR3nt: TGTGCCAGCAGCCCCGGACTAGCGGGGCGCGAATCCTACAATGAGCAGTTCTTC

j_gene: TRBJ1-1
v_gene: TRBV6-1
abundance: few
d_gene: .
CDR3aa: CASSEESVVNTEAFF
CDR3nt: TGTGCCAGCAGTGAAGAGTCGGTGGTGAACACTGAAGCTTTCTTT

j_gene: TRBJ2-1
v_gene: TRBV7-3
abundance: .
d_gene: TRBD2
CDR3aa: CASSLVLAGANEQFF
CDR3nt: TGTGCCAGCAGCTTAGTTCTAGCGGGGGCCAATGAGCAGTTCTTC

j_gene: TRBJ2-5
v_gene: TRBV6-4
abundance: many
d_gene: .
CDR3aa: CASSVQDGETQYF
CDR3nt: TGTGCCAGCAGTGTGCAGGACGGAGAGACCCAGTACTTC

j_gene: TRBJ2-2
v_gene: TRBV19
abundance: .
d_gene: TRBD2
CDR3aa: CASRTSGGLPGELFF
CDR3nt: TGTGCCAGTAGGACTAGCGGGGGACTTCCCGGGGAGCTGTTTTTT

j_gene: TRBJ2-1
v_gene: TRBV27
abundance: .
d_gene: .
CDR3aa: CASSHLEGGDYNEQFF
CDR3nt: TGTGCCAGCAGCCACCTGGAGGGAGGAGACTACAATGAGCAGTTCTTC

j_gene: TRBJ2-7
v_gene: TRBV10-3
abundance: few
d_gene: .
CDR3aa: CAIRQEASYEQYF
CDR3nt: TGTGCCATCCGTCAAGAGGCCTCCTACGAGCAGTACTTC

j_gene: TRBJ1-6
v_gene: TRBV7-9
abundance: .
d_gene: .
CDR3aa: CASSLARGGNSPLHF
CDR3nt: TGTGCCAGCAGCTTAGCGCGAGGGGGAAATTCACCCCTCCACTTT

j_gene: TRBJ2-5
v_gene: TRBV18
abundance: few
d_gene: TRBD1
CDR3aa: CASSLSPGQGAEETQYF
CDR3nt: TGTGCCAGCTCACTTTCCCCGGGACAGGGGGCCGAAGAGACCCAGTACTTC

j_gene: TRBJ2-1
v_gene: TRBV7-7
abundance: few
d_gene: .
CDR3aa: CASSAPGLLGEQFF
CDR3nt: TGTGCCAGCAGCGCGCCGGGACTTCTTGGTGAGCAGTTCTTC

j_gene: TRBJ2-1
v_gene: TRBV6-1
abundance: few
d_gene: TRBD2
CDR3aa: CASRSSGGRYNEQFF
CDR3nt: TGTGCCAGCAGGTCCAGCGGGGGGCGCTACAATGAGCAGTTCTTC

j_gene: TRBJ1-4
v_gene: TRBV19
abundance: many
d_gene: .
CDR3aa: CASSNEKLFF
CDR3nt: TGTGCCAGTAGCAACGAAAAACTGTTTTTT

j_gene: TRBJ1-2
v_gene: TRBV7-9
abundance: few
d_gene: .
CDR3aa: CASSPMTFRGTGYTF
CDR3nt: TGTGCCAGCAGCCCGATGACGTTTAGGGGAACTGGCTACACCTTC

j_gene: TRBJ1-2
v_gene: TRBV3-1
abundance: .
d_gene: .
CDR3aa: CASSQLEDYGYTF
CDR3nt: TGTGCCAGCAGCCAATTGGAAGACTATGGCTACACCTTC

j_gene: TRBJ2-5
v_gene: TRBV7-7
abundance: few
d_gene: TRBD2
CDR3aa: CASSLGGYQETQYF
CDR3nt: TGTGCCAGCAGCCTGGGGGGGTACCAAGAGACCCAGTACTTC

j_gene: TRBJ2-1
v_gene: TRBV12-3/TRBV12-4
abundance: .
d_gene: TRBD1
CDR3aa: CASRGTGGNEQFF
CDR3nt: TGTGCCAGCAGGGGGACAGGGGGTAATGAGCAGTTCTTC

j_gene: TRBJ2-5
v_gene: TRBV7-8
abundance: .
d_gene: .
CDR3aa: CASSRGMGGETQYF
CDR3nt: TGTGCCAGCAGTCGAGGGATGGGTGGGGAGACCCAGTACTTC

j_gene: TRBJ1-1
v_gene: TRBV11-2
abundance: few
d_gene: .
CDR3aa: CASSLLRYTGRDTEAFF
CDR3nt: TGTGCCAGCAGCTTACTTAGGTATACGGGCCGTGACACTGAAGCTTTCTTT

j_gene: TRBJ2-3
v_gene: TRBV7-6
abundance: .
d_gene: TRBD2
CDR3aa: CASSLLAGETDTQYF
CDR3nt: TGTGCCAGCAGCTTACTAGCGGGGGAAACAGATACGCAGTATTTT

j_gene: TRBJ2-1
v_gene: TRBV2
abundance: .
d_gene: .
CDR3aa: CASSYLWDNEQFF
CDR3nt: TGTGCCAGCAGTTATCTCTGGGACAATGAGCAGTTCTTC

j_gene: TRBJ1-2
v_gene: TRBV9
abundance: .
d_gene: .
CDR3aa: CASSVGTGNAYGYTF
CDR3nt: TGTGCCAGCAGCGTAGGAACCGGTAACGCCTATGGCTACACCTTC

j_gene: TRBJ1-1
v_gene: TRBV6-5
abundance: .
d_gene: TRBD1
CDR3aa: CASSAGTGDFF
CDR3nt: TGTGCCAGCAGTGCCGGGACAGGGGATTTCTTT

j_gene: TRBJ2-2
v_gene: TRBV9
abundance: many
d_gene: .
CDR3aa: CASSAPAGPRSGELFF
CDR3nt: TGTGCCAGCAGCGCCCCCGCGGGGCCGAGAAGCGGGGAGCTGTTTTTT